Sequencing of this TCR beta chain was carried out in a study of blood T cells in healthy people across ages. On the study more broadly: About one barcoded TCR beta cDNA was captured per two T cells.

Primed by a sample-barcoded 5' primer and a J-beta primer mix, a second PCR proceeded for roughly 6 to 12 cycles. Via MiXCR, TCRdb re-called the 5' RACE reads, giving one row per CDR3 protein. Among fewer than 1,000,000 distinct CDR3 sequences listed, around 45% were seen once. This clonotype was recorded only once. Its antigen is currently unknown. Study-level findings and limits: Older age went with lower TCR beta diversity per million T cells, in a roughly linear way.

Germline values: CDR1 SQVTM, CDR2 ANQGSEA. The CDR3 is made up of 12 amino acids. V was clipped by 2 bases and J by 6 bases, with 10 bases between them. Sample: blood. The chain employs TRBV29-1 and TRBJ1-2; D unclear. The TCR sequence derives from a man at least 80 years old in good health. For the CDR3, the DNA is TGCAGCGTTGAAATCAGACTTAATGGCTACACCTTC. This translates into CSVEIRLNGYTF.